The source of this TCR beta chain is a study of blood T cell repertoires in COVID-19 (dated by TCRdb to between 2020 and 2021). Context from the whole study: The collaborator samples originated in the United States, Italy and Spain and spanned the acute and convalescent phases of COVID-19. The dataset comprised deeply sampled blood TCRbeta repertoires from subjects exposed to, actively infected with, or recovered from COVID-19. Nearly every sample came with metadata listing a de-identified subject ID, COVID-19 status, age in years and sex. The material from the prospective study consisted of cDNA or gDNA derived from T cells, B-cell-depleted T cells, or PBMCs. The samples were drawn from two sources: the first 160 participants of the ongoing ImmuneRACE study, and 1,000 to 1,500 subjects contributed by 6 global collaborators. The repertoires were released in a freely available public database meant as a resource for research on the immune response to SARS-CoV-2. HLA class I and class II types, where available, came from metadata supplied by the sample provider rather than from assay-based typing.

The CDR1 and CDR2 encoded by the germline V gene (reference sequence) are SGHKS and YYEKEE. V was cut back by 0 bases and J by 8 bases, leaving a gap of 11 bases between them. Measured from the cysteine to the phenylalanine, the CDR3 is 14 residues long. The entry retains the CDR3 DNA only, 42 bases that are in frame from base 1. Samples from volunteer blood donors who had recovered from COVID-19 were contributed by a second Seattle source. Whole blood was collected in K2EDTA tubes by collaborating institutions according to the institutions' own protocols. For TCRbeta analysis, collaborator samples were shipped as frozen whole blood, as isolated PBMCs, or as DNA extracted from either sample type. On the study overall, not on this receptor specifically: How much clinical and demographic metadata was included differed by source and by participant, and the metadata was provided uncurated.

The immunoSEQ Assay, a bias-controlled multiplex PCR, was used to amplify TCRbeta CDR3 regions from genomic DNA. On the study's bioinformatics: Within the assay, amplification of reference gene primers was used to estimate how many nucleated cells each sample contained. To quantify the absolute abundance of each unique TCRbeta CDR3 rearrangement, sequence reads were collapsed and filtered. For each sample, productive Simpson clonality was calculated as the square root of Simpson's diversity index across productive rearrangements. Sourced from immuneACCESS, this table was stored by TCRdb with only in-frame sequences that have V and J called. A share of the clones is absent; for the studies checked, an unresolved V gene accounts for under half, and the remainder has no known explanation. V and J calls and clone size are copied from that table; D and trimming were computed from the DNA. Within this sample are approximately 280,000 clones, with about 86% of them counted one time only. The ten most abundant clones make up about 2.2% of the sample.

About this clone itself: Its specific antigen is unknown. One base away there is no much larger clone; base qualities are not given.

The rearranged chain carries TRBV5-5 and TRBJ1-4; confidence is insufficient to name the D gene. The source of this sequence is a woman in her twenties or thirties who had recovered from COVID-19. The sample comprised peripheral blood. The CDR3 reads as follows: CASSLAGSGEKLFF. At the DNA level, the sequence is TGTGCCAGCAGCTTGGCCGGGTCGGGGGAAAAACTGTTTTTT.